The sequence of this T cell receptor (beta chain) was determined in a study of cytomegalovirus exposure and HLA in healthy donors. Overall study context: Of over 300 genotyped donors, roughly 80% clustered with self-reported Caucasian donors. Points from the study as a whole: Under in vitro conditions, three CMV-associated chains were confirmed as specific for CMV antigens. When a later analysis compared HLA-associated TCR beta chains with equally common others, the HLA-associated chains turned out to be more clonally expanded and to have lower generation probabilities. A later analysis appeared to link common viral pathogens to several of the most significant clusters.

The PCR had 60 Vbeta and 13 Jbeta primers. Generated by immunoSEQ multiplex PCR, the TCRdb table keeps only in-frame clones and is missing some. Recorded for this sample: about 170,000 clones. The J segment lost 5 bases and the V segment lost 5 bases, leaving 6 bases of the junction unmatched. The CDR3 covers 15 residues. CDR1 and CDR2 from the germline V gene are SGHNT and YENEEA. Details on this clone: Its target is unknown.

The clonotype comes from an older woman in good health and CMV-seronegative. V is TRBV11-3 and J is TRBJ2-7, with 13 bases fitting TRBD2. Material: PBMCs. CDR3 coding DNA: TGTGCCAGCAGCCAACTAGCGGGAGGGCCAAACGAGCAGTACTTC. Translation gives CASSQLAGGPNEQYF.